The rows below give T cell receptor beta chains drawn from one sample of a study of blood T cell repertoires in COVID-19. The assay was immunoSEQ multiplex PCR, and TCRdb's table has in-frame clones only and misses some. The table records hundreds of thousands of clones, about 88% of them present only once. The source material was PBMCs or T cells enriched from blood (not recorded which). Source of these receptors: a woman in her thirties or forties who had recovered from COVID-19. The CDR3 runs from the conserved cysteine through the conserved F or W. A D gene is named only where the DNA matches it firmly. For some rows the clone size is stated as once, few or many, or as a class when expanded; others skip it.

J,V,D,size,DNA,CDR3
TRBJ2-7,TRBV30,TRBD1,NA,TGTGCCTGGGCTAGGGACAGGTCCTACGAGCAGTACTTC,CAWARDRSYEQYF
TRBJ2-7,TRBV2,NA,NA,TGTGCCAGCAGTGAAGCGGAGGGGATCGGCTCCTACGAGCAGTACTTC,CASSEAEGIGSYEQYF
TRBJ2-7,TRBV9,NA,NA,TGTGCCAGCAGCGTAGAAGCAGGAAGCTCCTACGAGCAGTACTTC,CASSVEAGSSYEQYF
TRBJ1-6,TRBV19,TRBD1,NA,TGTGCCAGTAGTATAGTCTTAGTCCGGACAGGGAGTTCACCCCTCCACTTT,CASSIVLVRTGSSPLHF
TRBJ1-2,TRBV3-1/TRBV3-2,NA,NA,TGTGCCAGCAGCCAAGGGCATGCTAACTATGGCTACACCTTC,CASSQGHANYGYTF
TRBJ2-1,TRBV27,TRBD2,NA,TGTGCCAGCAGCGGGGGGGCCCGGAATGAGCAGTTCTTC,CASSGGARNEQFF
TRBJ2-5,TRBV24-1,TRBD2,NA,TGTGCCACCAGTGAGGCACTAGCGGGAGTAGAGACCCAGTACTTC,CATSEALAGVETQYF
TRBJ2-7,TRBV6-5,NA,NA,TGTGCCAGCAGTTACTCGAGGTACAGGATATACGAGCAGTACTTC,CASSYSRYRIYEQYF
TRBJ2-2,TRBV5-4,NA,NA,TGTGCCAGCAGCGTGCCGGGACATAAAACCGGGGAGCTGTTTTTT,CASSVPGHKTGELFF
TRBJ2-1,TRBV10-3,TRBD2,NA,TGTGCCATCAGTCAGGGACTACCTAACGGTGAGCAGTTCTTC,CAISQGLPNGEQFF
TRBJ2-7,TRBV4-1,TRBD2,few,TGCGCCAGCAGCCAAGGGGGAAAAGGGCTAGCGGGATCGTACGAGCAGTACTTC,CASSQGGKGLAGSYEQYF
TRBJ2-4,TRBV4-3,TRBD1,NA,TGCGCCAGCAGTCGTACAGGGGCCTTAGCCAAAAACATTCAGTACTTC,CASSRTGALAKNIQYF
TRBJ2-5,TRBV27,NA,once,TGTGCCAGCAGTCCCCTTGAGGGTTGGGAGACCCAGTACTTC,CASSPLEGWETQYF
TRBJ2-3,TRBV7-9,TRBD2,NA,TGTGCCAGCAGCTTAAGAGCGGGGTACACAGATACGCAGTATTTT,CASSLRAGYTDTQYF
TRBJ2-1,TRBV2,NA,NA,TGTGCCAGCAGTGAAGAATCCGGGTGGCATGAGCAGTTCTTC,CASSEESGWHEQFF
TRBJ2-1,TRBV4-1,TRBD2,NA,TGCGCCAGCAGCCAAGATTTCCTTTCCAAGGGACTAGCGGTTTACAATGAGCAGTTCTTC,CASSQDFLSKGLAVYNEQFF
TRBJ1-3,TRBV4-3,NA,NA,TGCGCCAGCAGCCAAGACCTGGTGGGGACTGGTGGAAACACCATATATTTT,CASSQDLVGTGGNTIYF
TRBJ2-3,TRBV6-5,TRBD2,NA,TGTGCCAGCAGCCGGACTAGCGGGGCTCCAGGGACGCAGTATTTT,CASSRTSGAPGTQYF
TRBJ1-5,TRBV10-3,NA,NA,TGTGCCATAGCTACAGGGACGGATCAGCCCCAGCATTTT,CAIATGTDQPQHF
TRBJ1-1,TRBV18,NA,NA,TGTGCCAGCTCACCAAACTCAGGGACTGAAGCTTTCTTT,CASSPNSGTEAFF
TRBJ2-1,TRBV6-2/TRBV6-3,TRBD2,NA,TGTGCCAGCAGTTACTCTTCCCCACTAGCGCCCTCCTACAATGAGCAGTTCTTC,CASSYSSPLAPSYNEQFF
TRBJ2-7,TRBV7-2,NA,NA,TGTGCCAGCAGCCTTCCCCAGTTAAGAAACGAGCAGTACTTC,CASSLPQLRNEQYF
TRBJ2-1,TRBV3-1/TRBV3-2,TRBD2,NA,TGTGCCAGCAGCCACCTGATCGGGACTAGCGGGAGGATTGAGCAGTTCTTC,CASSHLIGTSGRIEQFF
TRBJ1-6,TRBV15,NA,few,TGTGCCACCAGCGCGTTTTCCTATAATTCACCCCTCCACTTT,CATSAFSYNSPLHF
TRBJ2-3,TRBV11-3,NA,once,TGTGCCAGCAGCTTCAGTGGCTTAGATACGCAGTATTTT,CASSFSGLDTQYF
TRBJ1-6,TRBV3-1/TRBV3-2,NA,NA,TGTGCCAGCAGCCAAGAGGCTGGAGGGACCCGAAATTCACCCCTCCACTTT,CASSQEAGGTRNSPLHF
TRBJ2-7,TRBV5-6,TRBD2,NA,TGTGCCAGCAGCTTCGTGAGACTAGCGGGTCGGGAGCAGTACTTC,CASSFVRLAGREQYF
TRBJ2-7,TRBV10-3,TRBD2,once,TGTGCCATCAGGACCTGGCGGGGGGGCTCCTACGAGCAGTACTTC,CAIRTWRGGSYEQYF
TRBJ1-2,TRBV24-1,NA,NA,TGTGCCACCAGTGCCGGGAATCTTGATGGCTACACCTTC,CATSAGNLDGYTF
TRBJ1-2,TRBV6-1,NA,NA,TGTGCCAGCAGATCGACAGAGCATGGCTACACCTTC,CASRSTEHGYTF
TRBJ2-7,TRBV28,NA,NA,TGTGCCAGCAGCGGACACTTGAGCTCCTACGAGCAGTACTTC,CASSGHLSSYEQYF
TRBJ1-5,TRBV28,NA,NA,TGTGCCAGCAGGAATAGGGGGTATAGCAATCAGCCCCAGCATTTT,CASRNRGYSNQPQHF
TRBJ1-1,TRBV28,NA,once,TGTGCCAGCACCCTACAGGGGAACACTGAAGCTTTCTTT,CASTLQGNTEAFF
TRBJ2-1,TRBV7-9,TRBD2,NA,TGTGCCAGCAGCTCTACTAGCGGGGACTACAATGAGCAGTTCTTC,CASSSTSGDYNEQFF
TRBJ2-7,TRBV9,NA,NA,TGTGCCAGCAGCGTAGATCTAGCTGGCGAGCAGTACTTC,CASSVDLAGEQYF
TRBJ2-3,TRBV29-1,NA,once,TGCAGCGTAGGATGCGGGGGCGCAAATTCGACAGATACGCAGTATTTT,CSVGCGGANSTDTQYF
TRBJ2-1,TRBV3-1/TRBV3-2,TRBD1,NA,TGTGCCAGCAGCCATCACACGCCGCACGGGACAGGGGGGGATGAGCAGTTCTTC,CASSHHTPHGTGGDEQFF
TRBJ1-6,TRBV7-2,NA,few,TGTGCCAGCAGCCGGATGAGGGTGGGCAGGGGAAATTCACCCCTCCACTTT,CASSRMRVGRGNSPLHF
TRBJ2-1,TRBV5-6,TRBD2,NA,TGTGCCAGCAGCTTAGGGGAGGGGCAGTTCTTC,CASSLGEGQFF
TRBJ2-1,TRBV18,TRBD2,NA,TGTGCCAGCTCACCCCAGCGGGAGGGTTTGAATGAGCAGTTCTTC,CASSPQREGLNEQFF
TRBJ1-1,TRBV7-3,NA,NA,TGTGCCAGCAGCTTAACGGGACTGAGCCCCACTGAAGCTTTCTTT,CASSLTGLSPTEAFF
TRBJ2-7,TRBV7-9,NA,NA,TGTGCCAGCAGCCCCATCGGGTACGAGCAGTACTTC,CASSPIGYEQYF
TRBJ2-5,TRBV7-9,NA,NA,TGTGCCAGCACCCCCCGGGGTATGGAGACCCAGTACTTC,CASTPRGMETQYF
TRBJ1-2,TRBV10-1,NA,NA,TGCGCCAGCAGTGACCGGACATTCCTGGCTAGCTATGGCTACACCTTC,CASSDRTFLASYGYTF
TRBJ2-2,TRBV19,TRBD1,NA,TGTGCCAGTAGTGTTGGACAGGGGGCCACCGGGGAGCTGTTTTTT,CASSVGQGATGELFF
TRBJ2-3,TRBV7-9,TRBD1,few,TGTGCCAGCAGCTTCCAGGGGGCCGATACGCAGTATTTT,CASSFQGADTQYF
TRBJ2-6,TRBV7-8,NA,NA,TGTGCCAGCAGCTCCATTACCTTGGGCAAGTCTGGGGCCAACGTCCTGACTTTC,CASSSITLGKSGANVLTF